Sequencing of this T cell receptor (beta chain) was carried out in a study of blood T cell repertoires in COVID-19. Across the whole study: COVID-19 samples collected from the United States, Italy and Spain covered acute and convalescent phases. PBMCs, B-cell-depleted T cells, or T cells were the source of the cDNA or gDNA that made up the material.

Under the authors' procedure: Amplification of reference gene primers provided the estimated nucleated cell counts. Repertoires were generated with immunoSEQ multiplex PCR, while TCRdb's copy carries only in-frame clones and drops some. V, J and clone size are those of that table, while D and trimming were read from the DNA. The sample shows around 160,000 clones, about 86% of them seen only once. This clone has a single count. Looked up from germline, CDR1 is LNHDA and CDR2 is SQIVND (reference sequence). The germline V and J ends were trimmed by 3 bases and 1 base, with 10 bases remaining between them. The CDR3 has 15 residues.

The J gene is TRBJ1-5, the V gene TRBV19; a possible D gene is TRBD1 (5 bases). The sample taken for sequencing was peripheral blood. The clonotype comes from a woman older than 75 with acute or convalescent COVID-19. This chain's CDR3 is CASSIGGGSNQPQHF. The CDR3 nucleotides read TGTGCCAGTAGTATTGGTGGGGGGAGCAATCAGCCCCAGCATTTT.